Following are 10 T cell receptor beta chains from one sample sequenced in a study of cytotoxic CD8 clonotypes in ibrutinib-treated CLL. Only in-frame clones appear in the TCRdb table, and some are missing; sequencing was by immunoSEQ multiplex PCR. The sample includes roughly 150,000 clones, about 80% seen only once; the top ten take roughly 2%. The starting material was PBMCs, obtained after 12 months of ibrutinib treatment. The receptors derive from a human donor with chronic lymphocytic leukemia.

The chain uses TRBV28 and TRBJ2-1, with 8 nucleotides matching TRBD1. The J segment lost 9 bases and the V segment lost 10 bases, leaving 17 bases of the junction unmatched. Germline V CDR1 and CDR2: MDHEN, SYDVKM. The CDR3 is 15 amino acids. CDR3: CAIKDRAWYWGEQFF. DNA of the CDR3: TGTGCCATCAAGGACAGGGCATGGTATTGGGGTGAGCAGTTCTTC.

The V call is TRBV7-6, the J call TRBJ1-6; D uncertain. Trimming left V 1 base short and J 9 bases short, with 10 bases between. CDR3 length: 14 residues. The germline gives CDR1 SGHVS, CDR2 FNYEAQ. The CDR3 protein is CASSLVLEVSPLHF. The CDR3 nucleotides are TGTGCCAGCAGCTTAGTTCTGGAGGTTTCACCCCTCCACTTT.

The rearrangement joins TRBV6-6 to TRBJ1-3; 7 bases agree with TRBD1. The CDR3 totals 15 residues. CDR1 is MNHNY, CDR2 SVGAGI, per germline (reference sequence). V lost 5 bases, J lost 0 bases, and 4 bases stayed unmatched. The CDR3 reads CASSRDSLSGNTIYF. As DNA, the CDR3 is TGTGCCAGCAGTAGGGACAGCCTCTCTGGAAACACCATATATTTT.

The rearrangement links TRBV7-2 to TRBJ2-1, with D tentatively TRBD2 (5 bases). The germline CDR1 and CDR2 sequences are SGHTA and FQGNSA. The CDR3 loop spans 14 amino acids. V gave up 7 bases and J gave up 1 base, with 11 bases separating them. The CDR3 DNA reads as TGTGCCAGCATCGAGGGCGGATCCTACAATGAGCAGTTCTTC. This gives the protein CASIEGGSYNEQFF.

The rearrangement joins TRBV2 to TRBJ2-5; 9 positions agree with TRBD2. This CDR3 has 15 amino acids. V dropped 4 bases and J dropped 4; count of bases not matched to a gene: 7. Germline CDR1 SNHLY, CDR2 FYNNEI. In DNA form, the CDR3 reads TGTGCCAGCAGTGGAAGCGGGGGGCTCCGAGAGACCCAGTACTTC. Its protein product is CASSGSGGLRETQYF.

V usage is TRBV28 and J usage is TRBJ2-7, with 11 nucleotides matching TRBD1. The CDR3 covers 15 residues. The junction had 5 bases not matched to a gene; V was cut back by 6 bases and J by 1 base. Germline-derived CDR1 and CDR2 are MDHEN and SYDVKM. The CDR3, as DNA: TGTGCCAGCAGGGATGGGACAGGGGGTTCCTACGAGCAGTACTTC. It is translated as CASRDGTGGSYEQYF.

The V call is TRBV5-1, the J call TRBJ2-7; possible D gene TRBD1, 6 bases. The V gene lost 6 bases and the J gene lost 0 bases, with 13 bases spanning the gap. This CDR3 region has 14 residues. Germline CDR1 reads SGHRS; CDR2 reads YFSETQ. The CDR3 DNA reads as TGCGCCAGCACCCAGGACAGCAGCTCCTACGAGCAGTACTTC. It translates to CASTQDSSSYEQYF.

This clone was recorded a few times. This chain uses TRBV7-2 with TRBJ1-2; 7 positions match TRBD1. Germline V gives CDR1 SGHTA, CDR2 FQGNSA. The CDR3 covers 13 residues. V lost 5 bases, J lost 2 bases, and 2 bases stayed unmatched. The CDR3 nucleotides are TGTGCCAGCAGCACGGGACAGAACTATGGCTACACCTTC. Residues: CASSTGQNYGYTF.

The chain uses TRBV6-5 and TRBJ1-1, with D uncertain. The germline gives CDR1 MNHEY, CDR2 SVGAGI. Trimming took 2 bases from V and 1 from J, leaving 11 bases between them. The CDR3 is 15 residues long. The CDR3 protein is CASSYAPTSNTEAFF. Here the CDR3 DNA reads TGTGCCAGCAGTTACGCCCCGACCTCGAACACTGAAGCTTTCTTT.

This clone was seen only a few times. This sequence joins TRBV10-3 and TRBJ1-5; a possible D gene is TRBD1 (5 bases). This CDR3 region has 14 residues. The V end lost 3 bases, the J end lost 7 bases, and 13 bases lay between the germline ends. Germline CDR1 and CDR2: ENHRY and SYGVKD. This CDR3 is CAISDSGQGQPQHF. The DNA for the CDR3 is TGTGCCATCAGTGACTCCGGACAAGGGCAGCCCCAGCATTTT.